This TCR beta chain stems from a study of blood T cell repertoires in COVID-19. How the authors handled the data: How many nucleated cells were present was estimated from reference gene primer amplification. Assay used: immunoSEQ multiplex PCR; TCRdb lists only in-frame clones, some missing. The V and J calls and the clone size are those of that table, but D and trimming were determined from the DNA. The table lists over 250,000 clones, less than 90% of them singletons. The germline gives CDR1 LGHDT, CDR2 YNNKEL (reference sequence). The CDR3 loop spans 13 amino acids. The V end was cut by 5 bases, the J end by 6 bases, with 13 bases between.

This TCR derives from a human donor in a cohort sampled during active COVID-19. The chain couples TRBV3-1 (or the pseudogene TRBV3-2) to TRBJ1-1, with D hard to call. Sequenced sample: peripheral blood. In DNA, the CDR3 is TGTGCCAGCAGCGATAAATACATTTCTGAAGCTTTCTTT. This codes for CASSDKYISEAFF.